The sequence of this TCR beta chain was determined in a study of blood T cell repertoires in COVID-19. For the study at large: Samples representing acute and convalescent COVID-19 were sourced from the United States, Italy and Spain.

Sequenced by immunoSEQ multiplex PCR; TCRdb stores in-frame clones only, minus some. The sample includes about 210,000 clones, around 90% seen only once; the top ten take approximately 1.2%. Between the trimmed V and J ends, which lost 5 bases and 2 bases, there was a span of 12 bases. The CDR3 loop spans 15 amino acids. Germline CDR1 and CDR2: SEHNR and FQNEAQ (reference sequence). The source of this sequence is a man under 40 with acute or convalescent COVID-19. The sample was peripheral blood. J is TRBJ1-4 and V is TRBV7-9; D might be TRBD1 (5 bases). The CDR3: CASSPQGGTNEKLFF. Written as DNA, the CDR3 is TGTGCCAGCAGCCCCCAGGGTGGGACTAATGAAAAACTGTTTTTT.